This is a list of T cell receptor beta chains from one sample in a study of regulatory T cells in long-lasting Graves disease. TCRdb reprocessed the multiplex PCR reads with MiXCR, giving one entry per CDR3 protein. The data hold 250,000 or so distinct CDR3 sequences, with about 19% observed a single time. Sequenced material: peripheral blood mononuclear cells (PBMCs), taken at new diagnosis, from a patient treated with antithyroid drugs. These receptors all come from a female donor with Graves disease. Both conserved end residues are part of each CDR3. The D gene is left open where the match is weak. Size is omitted from some rows. Given values are once, few, many or a class for expanded clones.

v_call	clone_size	j_call	d_call	cdr3_aa	cdr3_nt
TRBV11-3	many	TRBJ2-3	TRBD2	CASGGVVGGDTQYF	TGTGCTTCCGGGGGGGTCGTAGGAGGTGATACGCAGTATTTT
TRBV19	NA	TRBJ2-1	NA	CASSMRLENEQFF	TGTGCCAGTAGTATGCGGCTAGAGAATGAGCAGTTCTTC
TRBV7-3	NA	TRBJ2-3	NA	CASSLNNGPSFTDTQYF	TGTGCCAGCAGCCTCAATAATGGCCCGTCCTTCACAGATACGCAGTATTTT
TRBV20-1	NA	TRBJ2-7	NA	CSASSRGSSYEQYF	TGCAGTGCTAGCTCGAGGGGCTCCTCCTACGAGCAGTACTTC
TRBV6-1	many	TRBJ2-3	TRBD1	CASSSDRGLSATKF	TGTGCCAGCAGCTCGGACAGGGGGCTCTCGGCTACTAAGTTT
TRBV7-2	many	TRBJ2-7	NA	CASSLVATSGSEQYF	TGTGCCAGCAGCTTAGTCGCCACGTCCGGGTCAGAGCAGTACTTC
TRBV30	many	TRBJ1-1	NA	CAWSVLEGSAFF	TGTGCCTGGAGTGTACTCGAGGGGTCGGCTTTCTTT
TRBV5-5	few	TRBJ1-1	NA	CASSLAGSHTEAFF	TGTGCCAGCAGCTTGGCCGGGTCGCACACTGAAGCTTTCTTT
TRBV2	many	TRBJ2-1	NA	CASSDGLAGDEQFF	TGTGCCAGCAGTGATGGTCTAGCTGGGGATGAGCAGTTCTTC
TRBV5-1	many	TRBJ2-1	NA	CASMVQGDFWANEQFF	TGCGCCAGCATGGTTCAGGGGGACTTTTGGGCCAATGAGCAGTTCTTC
TRBV6-2/TRBV6-3	many	TRBJ1-1	NA	CASSYSGTTEAFF	TGTGCCAGCAGTTACTCCGGGACAACTGAAGCTTTCTTT
TRBV7-2	NA	TRBJ1-1	NA	CASSLYRTEAFF	TGTGCCAGCAGCTTATATCGGACAGAAGCTTTCTTT
TRBV20-1	many	TRBJ1-1	NA	CSARDMGRQSMNTEAFF	TGCAGTGCTAGAGATATGGGCAGGCAGTCTATGAACACTGAAGCTTTCTTT
TRBV27	many	TRBJ2-7	TRBD1	CASSGDRGTYEQYF	TGTGCCAGCAGCGGCGACAGGGGGACTTACGAGCAGTACTTC